The 27 T cell receptor beta chains listed next were all sequenced from one sample in a study of blood T cell repertoires in COVID-19. This table comes from immunoSEQ multiplex PCR, and its TCRdb copy is limited to in-frame clones, with some not included. The data hold over 150,000 clones, with roughly 80% observed a single time. Sequencing input: PBMCs or T cells enriched from blood (not recorded which). The source of these receptors is a woman under 40 who had recovered from COVID-19.

V is TRBV19 and J is TRBJ2-1; a weak D match, TRBD1 (6 bases). There are 16 residues in the CDR3. Between the trimmed V and J ends, which lost 3 bases and 1 base, there was a span of 13 bases. Germline CDR1 LNHDA, CDR2 SQIVND (reference sequence). The CDR3 bases are TGTGCCAGTAGTATTAGTGTCAGGGGTTCCTACAATGAGCAGTTCTTC. This encodes CASSISVRGSYNEQFF.

V and J are TRBV7-9 and TRBJ2-3; 13 nucleotides agree with TRBD2. J lost 14 bases, V lost 0 bases, and 8 bases had no gene match. Germline loops: CDR1 SEHNR, CDR2 FQNEAQ (reference sequence). The CDR3 is 15 residues long. The CDR3 spells CASSLATGLAGARYF. In nucleotides, the CDR3 is TGTGCCAGCAGCTTAGCGACCGGACTAGCGGGGGCCCGGTATTTT.

The chain recombines TRBV5-1 with TRBJ1-4; 10 bases line up with TRBD1. CDR3 length: 15 amino acids. Germline CDR1 and CDR2: SGHRS and YFSETQ. Unmatched junction bases numbered 1, after V lost 1 base and J lost 4 bases. Written as DNA, the CDR3 is TGCGCCAGCAGCTTGAGGACAGGGGGTAATGAAAAACTGTTTTTT. As protein: CASSLRTGGNEKLFF.

The V gene is TRBV28, the J gene TRBJ1-2, with TRBD1 matching over 7 bases. The CDR3 length is 12 residues. CDR1 and CDR2 from the germline V gene are MDHEN and SYDVKM. CDR3 sequence (DNA): TGTGCTTCGACAGGGACGAACTATGGCTACACCTTC. Translated: CASTGTNYGYTF.

This chain uses TRBV18 with TRBJ1-5, with TRBD1 matching over 7 bases. Germline-derived CDR1 and CDR2 are KGHSH and LQKENI. The V segment lost 8 bases and the J segment 4 bases; nucleotides outside the gene matches: 5. The CDR3 is 13 residues long. CDR3 protein: CASTQGGNQPQHF. DNA of the CDR3: TGTGCCAGCACCCAGGGGGGAAATCAGCCCCAGCATTTT.

CDR3 region: CASSGPSGRAVNEQFF. CDR3 DNA: TGTGCCAGCAGCGGGCCTAGCGGGAGGGCCGTCAATGAGCAGTTCTTC. The rearrangement links TRBV7-2 to TRBJ2-1, with 12 nucleotides matching TRBD2. From germline, CDR1 is SGHTA and CDR2 FQGNSA. This CDR3 has 16 residues. V lost 5 bases to trimming and J lost 6 bases; unmatched junction nucleotides: 8. Full variable domain (missing parts from reference TRBV7-2 and TRBJ2-1): GAGVSQSPSNKVTEKGKDVELRCDPISGHTALYWYRQSLGQGLEFLIYFQGNSAPDKSGLPSDRFSAERTGGSVSTLTIQRTQQEDSAVYLCASSGPSGRAVNEQFFGPGTRLTVL.

The chain carries TRBV18 and TRBJ1-1; 7 nucleotides match TRBD1. The J segment lost 7 bases and the V segment lost 3 bases, leaving 11 bases of the junction unmatched. Germline values: CDR1 KGHSH, CDR2 LQKENI. The CDR3 is 15 residues long. CDR3 coding DNA: TGTGCCAGCTCACCGCAAAACAGGGGACAGAATGAAGCTTTCTTT. It encodes CASSPQNRGQNEAFF.

This chain joins TRBV5-1 and TRBJ2-2; 10 bases map to TRBD1. Looked up from germline, CDR1 is SGHRS and CDR2 is YFSETQ. Losses at the gene ends were 0 bases for V and 2 bases for J; bases not matched to a gene: 4. The CDR3 totals 17 residues. CDR3: CASSLGTGGDNTGELFF. The CDR3 DNA reads as TGCGCCAGCAGCTTGGGGACAGGGGGTGATAACACCGGGGAGCTGTTTTTT.

The chain uses TRBV11-3 and TRBJ2-1, with TRBD2 as a possible D gene (7 bases). Between the trimmed V and J ends, which lost 3 bases and 5 bases, there was a span of 11 bases. The CDR3 loop spans 14 amino acids. Germline CDR1 SGHNT, CDR2 YENEEA. The CDR3 region has the DNA TGTGCCAGCAGCTTGGGGGGGGCTAACAATGAGCAGTTCTTC. It translates to CASSLGGANNEQFF.

This chain connects TRBV29-1 to TRBJ2-5; possible D gene TRBD2, 5 bases. V lost 1 base, J lost 4 bases, and 10 bases lay in between. CDR3 length: 13 amino acids. Germline V gene sequence: CDR1 SQVTM, CDR2 ANQGSEA. The CDR3 DNA follows: TGCAGCGTTGAAGGTCTAGCAAGAGAGACCCAGTACTTC. Translating gives CSVEGLARETQYF.

The V call is TRBV7-2, the J call TRBJ1-2; D is possibly TRBD1 (6 bases). The CDR3 totals 15 residues. The germline V gene has CDR1 SGHTA and CDR2 FQGNSA. Trimming took off 7 bases at V and 2 bases at J, with 17 bases between the two ends. This CDR3 is CASIHSPDRNYGYTF. CDR3 DNA: TGTGCCAGCATCCACTCCCCCGACAGGAACTATGGCTACACCTTC.

This chain connects TRBV6-5 to TRBJ1-2; TRBD1 agrees at 9 bases. The J segment lost 8 bases and the V segment lost 6 bases, leaving 7 bases of the junction unmatched. This CDR3 is 13 amino acids long. Looked up from germline, CDR1 is MNHEY and CDR2 is SVGAGI. The CDR3 here is CASSPTGGGGYTF. CDR3 bases: TGTGCCAGCAGCCCGACAGGGGGAGGCGGCTACACCTTC.

The chain employs TRBV29-1 and TRBJ1-1; D unresolved. The CDR3 spans 13 residues. Germline V gene data show CDR1 as SQVTM and CDR2 as ANQGSEA. The V end lost 7 bases, the J end lost 2 bases, and 14 bases lay between the germline ends. The CDR3 DNA reads TGCAGCGCATCTATAAAACCAAACACTGAAGCTTTCTTT. Encoded protein: CSASIKPNTEAFF. The full variable domain, in which reference TRBV29-1 and TRBJ1-1 provide the parts outside the CDR3, is SAVISQKPSRDICQRGTSLTIQCQVDSQVTMMFWYRQQPGQSLTLIATANQGSEATYESGFVIDKFPISRPNLTFSTLTVSNMSPEDSSIYLCSASIKPNTEAFFGQGTRLTVV.

The V call is TRBV28, the J call TRBJ2-1; the match to TRBD2 covers 11 bases. The length of the CDR3 is 16 residues. Unmatched junction bases numbered 7, after V lost 4 bases and J lost 5 bases. Germline V gene lookup returns CDR1 MDHEN and CDR2 SYDVKM. CDR3 in amino acids: CASSSLGTSGNNEQFF. The CDR3 coding sequence is TGTGCCAGCAGTTCTCTAGGGACTAGCGGAAACAATGAGCAGTTCTTC. Full variable domain (remainder filled in from reference TRBV28 and TRBJ2-1): DVKVTQSSRYLVKRTGEKVFLECVQDMDHENMFWYRQDPGLGLRLIYFSYDVKMKEKGDIPEGYSVSREKKERFSLILESASTNQTSMYLCASSSLGTSGNNEQFFGPGTRLTVL.

With regard to this clone: The same CDR3 also results from other DNA sequences found in this sample. The chain is built from TRBV11-2 and TRBJ1-1, with TRBD1 as a possible D gene (6 bases). This CDR3 comprises 12 residues. Germline V gene data show CDR1 as SGHAT and CDR2 as FQNNGV. Trimming stripped 3 bases from V and 5 bases from J, with 7 bases between. Here the CDR3 reads CASSFRGTEAFF. The DNA for the CDR3 is TGTGCCAGCAGCTTTAGGGGGACTGAAGCTTTCTTT.

This rearrangement joins TRBV28 to TRBJ1-2; D possibly corresponds to TRBD1 (5 bases). Deletions cut 8 bases from V and 8 bases from J, with 15 bases between. The CDR3 extends over 12 amino acids. Germline assignment: CDR1 MDHEN and CDR2 SYDVKM. The CDR3 region has the DNA TGTGCCAGCGTCCAGGGTGGCGGCGGCTACACCTTC. Its protein is CASVQGGGGYTF.

The rearrangement links TRBV27 to TRBJ2-7, with 9 bases that match TRBD2. V shed 6 bases and J 0 bases; nucleotides not matched to a gene: 6. The CDR3 runs 15 residues. Germline V gene lookup returns CDR1 MNHEY and CDR2 SMNVEV (reference sequence). CDR3 region: CASRIRLADSYEQYF. DNA of the CDR3: TGTGCCAGCAGAATCCGACTAGCGGACTCCTACGAGCAGTACTTC.

The chain carries TRBV9 and TRBJ1-2; TRBD1 aligns across 9 bases. Germline values: CDR1 SGDLS, CDR2 YYNGEE. This CDR3 has 14 residues. V was clipped by 2 bases and J by 2 bases; unmatched bases: 1. CDR3 amino acids: CASSVGQGNYGYTF. DNA for the CDR3: TGTGCCAGCAGCGTCGGACAGGGGAACTATGGCTACACCTTC.

This chain links TRBV10-3 with TRBJ2-1, with 9 bases lining up with TRBD2. The CDR3 contains 15 residues. Germline loops: CDR1 ENHRY, CDR2 SYGVKD. J lost 4 bases, V lost 7 bases, and 8 bases had no gene match. CDR3 DNA sequence: TGTGCCATCAAGCCCGCTAGCGGGAAATACAATGAGCAGTTCTTC. This encodes CAIKPASGKYNEQFF.

The genes are TRBV4-1 and TRBJ1-1; 9 nucleotides agree with TRBD1. The junction had 9 bases not matched to a gene; V was cut back by 6 bases and J by 4 bases. The CDR3 covers 15 residues. Germline loops: CDR1 MGHRA, CDR2 YSYEKL. The CDR3 sequence is CASSLQGAEGTEAFF. CDR3 in DNA: TGCGCCAGCAGTCTACAGGGGGCTGAGGGCACTGAAGCTTTCTTT.

Only a few counts were recorded for this clone. V gene TRBV10-2 combines with J gene TRBJ1-4; D not certain. Germline V gene lookup returns CDR1 WSHSY and CDR2 SAAADI. The CDR3 runs to 14 residues. Trimming took off 0 bases at V and 10 bases at J, with 12 bases between the two ends. The CDR3 sequence: CASSESRVDGKLFF. The CDR3 nucleotides are TGCGCCAGCAGTGAGTCGCGGGTGGACGGAAAACTGTTTTTT.

The rearrangement links TRBV11-2 to TRBJ1-1; D may be TRBD1 (5 bases). Germline V gene sequence: CDR1 SGHAT, CDR2 FQNNGV. V was pared by 5 bases and J by 11 bases, with 15 bases between. There are 12 residues in the CDR3. This CDR3 reads CASSEEGFGAFF. The CDR3 DNA sequence: TGTGCCAGCAGCGAGGAGGGGTTCGGTGCTTTCTTT.

J is TRBJ1-1 and V is TRBV5-6; tentative D call: TRBD1 (6 bases). Trimming left V 4 bases short and J 1 base short, with 14 bases between. The CDR3 loop spans 15 amino acids. Germline lookup yields CDR1 SGHDT and CDR2 YYEEEE. The DNA for the CDR3 is TGTGCCAGCAGCCCGCAGGGGCCCACGAACACTGAAGCTTTCTTT. This gives the protein CASSPQGPTNTEAFF. Full variable domain (missing parts from reference TRBV5-6 and TRBJ1-1): DAGVTQSPTHLIKTRGQQVTLRCSPKSGHDTVSWYQQALGQGPQFIFQYYEEEERQRGNFPDRFSGHQFPNYSSELNVNALLLGDSALYLCASSPQGPTNTEAFFGQGTRLTVV.

This chain joins TRBV6-2 or TRBV6-3 and TRBJ2-7; D ambiguous. V lost 2 bases, J lost 4 bases, and 9 bases lay in between. CDR3 size: 13 residues. Looked up from germline, CDR1 is MNHEY and CDR2 is SVGEGT. Written as DNA, the CDR3 is TGTGCCAGCAGTTACGAGGCAGAGTACGAGCAGTACTTC. The encoded protein is CASSYEAEYEQYF.

J is TRBJ1-2 and V is TRBV28; D is uncertain. The CDR3 covers 13 residues. Germline V gene data show CDR1 as MDHEN and CDR2 as SYDVKM. Trimming took 5 bases from V and 4 from J, leaving 11 bases between them. The CDR3, as DNA: TGTGCCAGCAGTCCGACCGGAGCCTATGGCTACACCTTC. Amino acids: CASSPTGAYGYTF.

About this clone: Within the sample, other DNA sequences also encode this same CDR3. This sequence joins TRBV7-9 and TRBJ2-1, with 10 bases identical to TRBD2. With V trimmed by 1 base and J by 6 bases, 3 bases remained unmatched. The germline V gene has CDR1 SEHNR and CDR2 FQNEAQ (reference sequence). The CDR3 runs 15 residues. As DNA, the CDR3 is TGTGCCAGCAGCTTAGGAGCGGGGGGGCCCAATGAGCAGTTCTTC. Its translation is CASSLGAGGPNEQFF. The full variable domain, completed using reference TRBV7-9 and TRBJ2-1, is DTGVSQNPRHKITKRGQNVTFRCDPISEHNRLYWYRQTLGQGPEFLTYFQNEAQLEKSRLLSDRFSAERPKGSFSTLEIQRTEQGDSAMYLCASSLGAGGPNEQFFGPGTRLTVL.

The CDR3, as DNA: TGTGCCAGCAGGAGGACTAGCGGGGGGACCAACACCGGGGAGCTGTTTTTT. Its translation: CASRRTSGGTNTGELFF. The rearrangement uses TRBV2 and TRBJ2-2, with TRBD2 matching 14 bases. Germline V gene data show CDR1 as SNHLY and CDR2 as FYNNEI. The CDR3 covers 17 residues. The trim removed 6 bases at V and 2 bases at J, leaving 5 bases unmatched.